The source of this T cell receptor (beta chain) is a study of control samples from healthy donors and cancer patients. Here immunoSEQ multiplex PCR was the method, and the copy in TCRdb shows in-frame clones only, minus some. The data contain 40,000 to 55,000 clones, about three quarters of them singletons. The length of the CDR3 is 18 residues. The ends lost 1 base at V and 6 bases at J; junction bases unmatched: 15. Germline-derived CDR1 and CDR2 are MGHRA and YSYEKL. The source material was formalin-fixed, paraffin-embedded tissue. The chain combines TRBV4-1 with TRBJ2-7; 10 bases are shared with TRBD2. The source of this sequence is a male donor with melanoma. The CDR3 DNA is TGCGCCAGCAGCCAAGGTCTCAGGGGACTAGCGAAATACAGCGAGCAGTACTTC. Its protein product is CASSQGLRGLAKYSEQYF.